Below, 17 T cell receptor beta chains from the same sample are listed, as sequenced in a study of early T cells in non-severe SARS-CoV-2 infection. TCRdb itself ran the 5' RACE reads through MiXCR, one entry per CDR3 protein. The sample holds tens of thousands of distinct CDR3 sequences, around 12% seen once. Sequencing was performed on whole blood. Receptors originate from an adult who was a healthcare worker with PCR-confirmed SARS-CoV-2 infection or an uninfected control (not recorded which).

This clonotype turned up a few times. V usage is TRBV3-1 and J usage is TRBJ2-2, with D unclear. V was pared by 4 bases and J by 3 bases, with 9 bases between. Germline assignment: CDR1 LGHDT and CDR2 YNNKEL (reference sequence). This CDR3 contains 14 residues. The CDR3 loop is CASSRDWDTGELFF. In DNA, the CDR3 is TGTGCCAGCAGCCGGGATTGGGACACCGGGGAGCTGTTTTTT. Full variable domain (outside the CDR3, taken from reference TRBV3-1 and TRBJ2-2): DTAVSQTPKYLVTQMGNDKSIKCEQNLGHDTMYWYKQDSKKFLKIMFSYNNKELIINETVPNRFSPKSPDKAHLNLHINSLELGDSAVYFCASSRDWDTGELFFGEGSRLTVL.

This clonotype was counted between two and nine times. The chain combines TRBV19 with TRBJ2-4, with no clear D. Germline loops: CDR1 LNHDA, CDR2 SQIVND (reference sequence). V lost 3 bases and J 0 bases, leaving 18 bases between the germline ends. The CDR3 is 18 residues long. CDR3 nucleotides: TGTGCCAGTAGTATCAAGGAACCGAGCTCCCGAGCCAAAAACATTCAGTACTTC. It yields the protein CASSIKEPSSRAKNIQYF.

A few counts support this clonotype. The chain couples TRBV9 to TRBJ2-7; 11 bases fit TRBD1. The junction had 4 bases not matched to a gene; V was cut back by 3 bases and J by 5 bases. Germline lookup yields CDR1 SGDLS and CDR2 YYNGEE. The CDR3 consists of 14 residues. CDR3 protein: CASSGGTGGNEQYF. The CDR3 DNA reads as TGTGCCAGCAGCGGAGGGACAGGGGGGAACGAGCAGTACTTC.

V is TRBV9 and J is TRBJ2-4, with 9 bases fitting TRBD2. This CDR3 has 15 residues. V was clipped by 4 bases and J by 2 bases; unmatched bases: 4. Germline assignment: CDR1 SGDLS and CDR2 YYNGEE. The CDR3 bases are TGTGCCAGCAGCACTCTAGCGGGGCCCAAAAACATTCAGTACTTC. Translation: CASSTLAGPKNIQYF.

This clonotype was seen at least ten times. The chain recombines TRBV20-1 with TRBJ2-1; 8 nucleotides align to TRBD2. The CDR3 totals 14 residues. V lost 7 bases, J lost 8 bases, and 13 bases stayed unmatched. Germline V gene data show CDR1 as DFQATT and CDR2 as SNEGSKA (reference sequence). For the CDR3, the DNA is TGCAGTGGGGCGACGGGAGGGCCAATAGATGAGCAGTTCTTC. Residues: CSGATGGPIDEQFF.

This clonotype was found many times. The chain carries TRBV5-1 and TRBJ2-2; no reliable D call. The CDR3 length is 17 residues. Germline V gives CDR1 SGHRS, CDR2 YFSETQ. Deletions cut 0 bases from V and 4 bases from J, with 16 bases between. Written as DNA, the CDR3 is TGCGCCAGCAGCTTGGCCCAGAATCGAATCCCCACCGGGGAGCTGTTTTTT. Amino acid sequence: CASSLAQNRIPTGELFF.

The genes are TRBV14 and TRBJ1-2; D is unclear. The V end lost 5 bases, the J end lost 6 bases, and 13 bases lay between the germline ends. This CDR3 has 13 residues. Looked up from germline, CDR1 is SGHDN and CDR2 is FVKESK. The CDR3 DNA sequence: TGTGCCAGCAGCAGAAGGGCGTCGGATGGCTACACCTTC. This encodes CASSRRASDGYTF.

This clonotype was counted between two and nine times. The CDR3 DNA is TGTGCCAGCAGCTTAGACCTGGCGGACGAGCAGTACTTC. It is translated as CASSLDLADEQYF. This chain joins TRBV11-2 and TRBJ2-7; no clear D. V lost 0 bases and J lost 5, with 8 bases in between. The CDR3 has 13 amino acids. The germline CDR1 and CDR2 sequences are SGHAT and FQNNGV. The whole variable domain, remainder taken from reference TRBV11-2 and TRBJ2-7, is EAGVAQSPRYKIIEKRQSVAFWCNPISGHATLYWYQQILGQGPKLLIQFQNNGVVDDSQLPKDRFSAERLKGVDSTLKIQPAKLEDSAVYLCASSLDLADEQYFGPGTRLTVT.

This clonotype was seen a few times. V gene TRBV4-1 combines with J gene TRBJ1-2; D call uncertain. V lost 1 base and J 3 bases, leaving 9 bases between the germline ends. This CDR3 spans 14 amino acids. Germline V lookup: CDR1 MGHRA, CDR2 YSYEKL. The CDR3 sequence is CASSQGSGDYGYTF. Written as DNA, the CDR3 is TGCGCCAGCAGCCAAGGTTCTGGAGACTATGGCTACACCTTC.

The chain joins TRBV11-3 to TRBJ2-3, with TRBD2 matching over 8 bases. Germline trimming cut 4 bases from V and 2 bases from J; bases unmatched to any gene: 5. The CDR3 runs to 15 residues. The V gene's germline CDR1 is SGHNT and CDR2 YENEEA. CDR3 in DNA: TGTGCCAGCAGCTCGGGGGGGCGGGCCACAGATACGCAGTATTTT. Protein: CASSSGGRATDTQYF. Looking up the rest from reference TRBV11-3 and TRBJ2-3 gives the full variable domain: EAGVVQSPRYKIIEKKQPVAFWCNPISGHNTLYWYLQNLGQGPELLIRYENEEAVDDSQLPKDRFSAERLKGVDSTLKIQPAELGDSAVYLCASSSGGRATDTQYFGPGTRLTVL.

The sample holds a few counts of this clonotype. The chain uses TRBV7-2 and TRBJ2-7, with 8 bases that match TRBD1. The germline gives CDR1 SGHTA, CDR2 FQGNSA. V lost 3 bases and J lost 6; bases outside the gene matches: 10. The CDR3 extends over 15 amino acids. The CDR3 DNA reads TGTGCCAGCAGCTTGGGGGACAGGCTGTGGGGCGAGCAGTACTTC. It translates to CASSLGDRLWGEQYF.

At least ten counts were recorded for this clonotype. J is TRBJ1-2 and V is TRBV5-4; D is perhaps TRBD1 (6 bases). CDR3 length: 13 amino acids. Deletions cut 3 bases from V and 7 bases from J, with 13 bases between. Germline V gene sequence: CDR1 SGHNT, CDR2 YYREEE (reference sequence). This CDR3 is CASSWERGFGYTF. The CDR3 nucleotides read TGTGCCAGCAGCTGGGAAAGGGGGTTTGGCTACACCTTC.

This clonotype was counted only a few times. The rearrangement uses TRBV6-6 and TRBJ2-7, with 8 bases fitting TRBD1. Germline loops: CDR1 MNHNY, CDR2 SVGAGI (reference sequence). This CDR3 is 14 amino acids long. The junction had 6 bases not matched to a gene; V was cut back by 8 bases and J by 0 bases. CDR3 bases: TGTGCCAGCGGGCGGACAGGGAGCTCCTACGAGCAGTACTTC. Protein product: CASGRTGSSYEQYF.

This clonotype was found a few times. Here the CDR3 DNA reads TGTGCCAGTAGTATGGTCGACAGGGTCGGCTACACCTTC. Translating it yields CASSMVDRVGYTF. The rearrangement links TRBV19 to TRBJ1-2, with TRBD1 matching 7 bases. The CDR3 sequence is 13 residues long. Germline CDR1 LNHDA, CDR2 SQIVND (reference sequence). After removal of 3 bases from V and 8 bases from J, the junction contained 6 bases not matched to a gene.

The table lists this clonotype with a few counts. V gene TRBV14 combines with J gene TRBJ1-6; 8 nucleotides line up with TRBD1. Trimming cost V 0 bases and J 8 bases; bases outside gene matches: 3. The CDR3 is 15 residues long. Germline V gene data show CDR1 as SGHDN and CDR2 as FVKESK. The CDR3 is CASSQDSGGYSPLHF. The CDR3 DNA reads as TGTGCCAGCAGCCAAGATTCAGGGGGCTATTCACCCCTCCACTTT.

A few counts support this clonotype. This chain connects TRBV27 to TRBJ2-5; TRBD1 aligns across 7 bases. V lost 3 bases, J lost 5 bases, and 9 bases stayed unmatched. Germline V CDR1 and CDR2: MNHEY, SMNVEV (reference sequence). This CDR3 region has 15 residues. The chain's CDR3 is CASSFRQGAIETQYF. The DNA for the CDR3 is TGTGCCAGCAGTTTCCGACAGGGTGCGATTGAGACCCAGTACTTC.

This clonotype showed up just a few times. The chain has TRBV7-2 and TRBJ2-6; D possibly corresponds to TRBD2 (5 bases). CDR3 length equals 13 residues. Trimming left V 11 bases short and J 0 bases short, with 8 bases between. Germline CDR1 SGHTA, CDR2 FQGNSA. The CDR3 here is CAGADSGANVLTF. In nucleotides, the CDR3 is TGTGCCGGAGCGGACTCTGGGGCCAACGTCCTGACTTTC.